This entry lists 28 T cell receptor beta chains sequenced from one sample in a study of blood T cells in healthy people across ages. Using a J-beta primer mix together with a sample-barcoded 5' primer, a second PCR was run for roughly 6 to 11 cycles. A single record per CDR3 protein comes from TCRdb applying MiXCR to the 5' RACE reads. In the table there are hundreds of thousands of distinct CDR3 sequences, roughly half of which are singletons. Input material: blood. These TCRs come from a woman aged 80 or over in good health.

In this sample, this clonotype turned up a few times. The chain is built from TRBV20-1 and TRBJ2-5; 12 nucleotides match TRBD2. Trimming took 6 bases from V and 7 from J; bases not matched to a gene: 18. The CDR3 loop spans 17 amino acids. CDR1 DFQATT and CDR2 SNEGSKA come from the germline V gene (reference sequence). The CDR3 sequence: CSAKRLAGGDFPGTQYF. The CDR3 bases are TGCAGTGCGAAGCGGCTAGCGGGGGGGGACTTTCCAGGGACCCAGTACTTC.

The chain is built from TRBV29-1 and TRBJ2-1; 10 positions match TRBD2. The germline CDR1 and CDR2 sequences are SQVTM and ANQGSEA. This CDR3 is built from 13 residues. The V segment lost 7 bases and the J segment 4 bases; nucleotides outside the gene matches: 4. The CDR3 DNA sequence: TGCAGCGGAGCGGGGGGGGATTACAATGAGCAGTTCTTC. This translates into CSGAGGDYNEQFF.

The V and J genes are TRBV20-1 and TRBJ1-1; D remains ambiguous. V lost 3 bases and J 8 bases, leaving 10 bases between the germline ends. Germline assignment: CDR1 DFQATT and CDR2 SNEGSKA (reference sequence). The CDR3 is made up of 11 amino acids. The chain's CDR3 is CSARRVGEAFF. The CDR3 DNA sequence: TGCAGTGCTAGGAGGGTGGGCGAAGCTTTCTTT.

In its sample, this clonotype was seen a few times. A much larger clone sits a single nucleotide away, making a read error possible. The V and J genes are TRBV4-1 and TRBJ2-3; D not certain. The germline V and J ends were trimmed by 0 bases and 4 bases, with 5 bases remaining between them. Germline V gives CDR1 MGHRA, CDR2 YSYEKL. The CDR3 runs 13 residues. The CDR3 region is CASSQDMADTQYF. In nucleotides, the CDR3 is TGCGCCAGCAGCCAAGACATGGCAGATACGCAGTATTTT.

On this clonotype: Germline is not matched at one junction end, which may reflect a read error. The rearrangement joins TRBV5-1 to TRBJ2-3; 7 bases are a match to TRBD1. The germline V gene encodes CDR1 SGHRS and CDR2 YFSETQ. The CDR3 extends over 14 amino acids. Here the CDR3 DNA reads TGCGCCGGCAGCTTGGAGACAGGGTCAGATACGCAGTATTTT. This encodes CAGSLETGSDTQYF. The full variable domain, rest sourced from reference TRBV5-1 and TRBJ2-3, is KAGVTQTPRYLIKTRGQQVTLSCSPISGHRSVSWYQQTPGQGLQFLFEYFSETQRNKGNFPGRFSGRQFSNSRSEMNVSTLELGDSALYLCAGSLETGSDTQYFGPGTRLTVL.

At least ten counts were recorded for this clonotype. This CDR3 is CASSPGQGLREQYF. In nucleotides, the CDR3 is TGTGCCAGCAGTCCGGGACAGGGGCTTCGAGAGCAGTACTTC. V and J are TRBV2 and TRBJ2-5, with 10 positions matching TRBD1. V trimming: 5 bases; J trimming: 11 bases; junction bases outside the gene matches: 11. Germline lookup yields CDR1 SNHLY and CDR2 FYNNEI. The CDR3 consists of 14 residues.

This chain uses TRBV15 with TRBJ2-2, with D unresolved. Germline-derived CDR1 and CDR2 are LNHNV and YYDKDF (reference sequence). The CDR3 runs to 13 residues. V was pared by 2 bases and J by 6 bases, with 7 bases between. The CDR3 coding sequence is TGTGCCACCAGCAGAACTCATCCCGGGGAGCTGTTTTTT. Translating it yields CATSRTHPGELFF.

In this sample, this clonotype turned up once. The chain uses TRBV6-1 and TRBJ1-2, with a tentative D call TRBD1 (6 bases). The length of the CDR3 is 16 residues. The germline CDR1 and CDR2 sequences are MNHNS and SASEGT. V shed 2 bases and J shed 8 bases, with 21 bases lying between them. In DNA form, the CDR3 reads TGTGCCAGCAGTGAAAAAGGGCAGGGGCAGGCCGCCGGCTACACCTTC. It yields the protein CASSEKGQGQAAGYTF.

This clonotype appeared a single time. The J gene is TRBJ2-5, the V gene TRBV2; 8 bases match TRBD1. The last part of the DNA fits TRBJ2-7 better; the J call may be wrong. The germline V gene encodes CDR1 SNHLY and CDR2 FYNNEI. The CDR3 is 14 residues long. CDR3 sequence reads: CASSPHRGADEQYF. The CDR3 nucleotides are TGTGCCAGCAGCCCTCACAGGGGGGCGGACGAGCAGTACTTC.

Only a few counts were recorded for this clonotype. The V call is TRBV20-1, the J call TRBJ2-7, with 8 bases aligning to TRBD2. There are 15 residues in the CDR3. Per the germline V gene, CDR1 is DFQATT and CDR2 is SNEGSKA (reference sequence). The CDR3 DNA sequence: TGCAGCTGGGGTAGCGGGGTCAGCTCCTACAATGAGCAGTACTTC. Its translation: CSWGSGVSSYNEQYF.

This clonotype has only a few counts. The V gene is TRBV10-3, the J gene TRBJ2-5; D is possibly TRBD1 (5 bases). CDR1 and CDR2 from the germline V gene are ENHRY and SYGVKD. Between the trimmed V and J ends, which lost 8 bases and 1 base, there was a span of 11 bases. This CDR3 has 13 amino acids. The CDR3 protein is CAIALQGQETQYF. CDR3 bases: TGTGCCATCGCGCTTCAGGGCCAAGAGACCCAGTACTTC.

For this clonotype: A much larger clone differs from this one at a single base, so this may be a read error. The chain employs TRBV6-6 and TRBJ1-4; D remains unclear. V lost 6 bases to trimming and J lost 5 bases, with 19 bases between them. The CDR3 length is 16 residues. Germline lookup yields CDR1 MNHNY and CDR2 SVGAGI (reference sequence). The CDR3 here is CASSLANAGLNEKLFF. The CDR3 DNA follows: TGTGCCAGCAGCCTTGCGAATGCGGGCCTAAATGAAAAACTGTTTTTT.

This clonotype turned up a few times. The chain couples TRBV7-9 to TRBJ2-3; D unclear. With 3 bases removed from V and 14 bases from J, the gap between germline ends came to 24 bases. The germline V gene encodes CDR1 SEHNR and CDR2 FQNEAQ (reference sequence). The CDR3 loop spans 15 amino acids. This CDR3 reads CASSFVRSLTDALYF. The CDR3 DNA reads TGTGCCAGCAGCTTTGTCCGATCTCTCACAGATGCGCTGTATTTT.

J is TRBJ2-4 and V is TRBV4-3; weak D call: TRBD2 (5 bases). Germline assignment: CDR1 LGHNA and CDR2 YSLEER. Trimming removed 1 base from V and 13 bases from J, with 14 bases in between. The CDR3 runs 13 residues. The CDR3 nucleotides read TGCGCCAGCAGCCAAGTAGAGGGCAGTGCCCAGTACTTC. It yields the protein CASSQVEGSAQYF.

The chain joins TRBV4-1 to TRBJ2-5; weak D call: TRBD1 (6 bases). This CDR3 spans 16 amino acids. CDR1 MGHRA and CDR2 YSYEKL come from the germline V gene. Trimming removed 0 bases at V and 5 bases at J, with 16 bases between. For the CDR3, the DNA is TGCGCCAGCAGCCAAGACCCGGGCAGGGGTAGTGAGACCCAGTACTTC. It encodes CASSQDPGRGSETQYF.

The chain has TRBV7-2 and TRBJ2-1, with D unresolved. The CDR3 totals 12 residues. Trimming took off 5 bases at V and 6 bases at J, with 8 bases between the two ends. Germline V gene sequence: CDR1 SGHTA, CDR2 FQGNSA. The CDR3 sequence is CASSPFRNEQFF. CDR3 bases: TGTGCCAGCAGCCCCTTTCGCAATGAGCAGTTCTTC. Full variable domain (remainder filled in from reference TRBV7-2 and TRBJ2-1): GAGVSQSPSNKVTEKGKDVELRCDPISGHTALYWYRQSLGQGLEFLIYFQGNSAPDKSGLPSDRFSAERTGGSVSTLTIQRTQQEDSAVYLCASSPFRNEQFFGPGTRLTVL.

The chain couples TRBV7-9 to TRBJ2-5; maybe TRBD2 (6 bases). V was pared by 1 base and J by 11 bases, with 23 bases between. The CDR3 runs to 16 residues. The germline gives CDR1 SEHNR, CDR2 FQNEAQ (reference sequence). The CDR3 coding sequence is TGTGCCAGCAGCTTAGGTGCTGGGGGGTTGGTCGATGAGCAGTACTTC. It codes for CASSLGAGGLVDEQYF.

The chain uses TRBV7-9 and TRBJ2-5; TRBD2 agrees at 8 bases. The CDR3 runs to 15 residues. J lost 0 bases, V lost 2 bases, and 2 bases had no gene match. Germline lookup yields CDR1 SEHNR and CDR2 FQNEAQ (reference sequence). Written as DNA, the CDR3 is TGTGCCAGCAGCTTAACAGCGGGGGACCAAGAGACCCAGTACTTC. It translates to CASSLTAGDQETQYF.

The chain carries TRBV7-9 and TRBJ1-3, with a tentative D call TRBD1 (6 bases). The CDR3 length is 16 residues. V lost 7 bases to trimming and J lost 0 bases, with 16 bases between them. Germline loops: CDR1 SEHNR, CDR2 FQNEAQ (reference sequence). For the CDR3, the DNA is TGTGCCAGCACTTTGACGCCGGGACACTCTGGAAACACCATATATTTT. Translation gives CASTLTPGHSGNTIYF.

This clonotype has a count of ten or more. V gene TRBV10-3 combines with J gene TRBJ2-1; TRBD2 matches 10 bases. The CDR3 covers 15 residues. Germline loops: CDR1 ENHRY, CDR2 SYGVKD. J gave up 7 bases and V 4 bases, and 7 bases lay outside the gene matches. Here the CDR3 reads CAISAVGTSANEQFF. The DNA for the CDR3 is TGTGCCATCAGTGCGGTCGGGACTAGCGCTAATGAGCAGTTCTTC.

V usage is TRBV7-9 and J usage is TRBJ2-5; 9 bases agree with TRBD1. V shed 4 bases and J 2 bases; nucleotides not matched to a gene: 8. The germline gives CDR1 SEHNR, CDR2 FQNEAQ (reference sequence). The CDR3 runs 16 residues. In nucleotides, the CDR3 is TGTGCCAGCAGCTACCCGGGACAGGGTGGGCAAGAGACCCAGTACTTC. Amino acids: CASSYPGQGGQETQYF. Looking up the rest from reference TRBV7-9 and TRBJ2-5 gives the full variable domain: DTGVSQNPRHKITKRGQNVTFRCDPISEHNRLYWYRQTLGQGPEFLTYFQNEAQLEKSRLLSDRFSAERPKGSFSTLEIQRTEQGDSAMYLCASSYPGQGGQETQYFGPGTRLLVL.

This clonotype came up many times. The chain is built from TRBV11-3 and TRBJ2-3; the D gene is possibly TRBD1 (6 bases). The CDR3 runs to 13 residues. V dropped 6 bases and J dropped 3 bases, with 10 bases sitting between them. CDR1 is SGHNT, CDR2 YENEEA, per germline. In DNA, the CDR3 is TGTGCCAGCAGAAGCGGACAGACAGATACGCAGTATTTT. Residues: CASRSGQTDTQYF. Full variable domain (outside the CDR3, taken from reference TRBV11-3 and TRBJ2-3): EAGVVQSPRYKIIEKKQPVAFWCNPISGHNTLYWYLQNLGQGPELLIRYENEEAVDDSQLPKDRFSAERLKGVDSTLKIQPAELGDSAVYLCASRSGQTDTQYFGPGTRLTVL.

The chain joins TRBV25-1 to TRBJ2-7; D is perhaps TRBD1 or TRBD2 (5 bases each). Between the trimmed V and J ends, which lost 0 bases and 7 bases, there was a span of 16 bases. There are 15 residues in the CDR3. Germline V gene data show CDR1 as MGHDK and CDR2 as SYGVNS. The CDR3, as DNA: TGTGCCAGCAGTGAATATTTGGGGACCACGAGTGAGCAGTACTTC. Its protein is CASSEYLGTTSEQYF.

V usage is TRBV29-1 and J usage is TRBJ2-1; the D call may be TRBD1 or TRBD2 (6 bases each). V dropped 8 bases and J dropped 7 bases, with 21 bases sitting between them. The CDR3 loop spans 14 amino acids. CDR1 and CDR2 from the germline V gene are SQVTM and ANQGSEA. CDR3 sequence: CSSWGAAVGNEQFF. CDR3 DNA: TGCAGCTCCTGGGGGGCCGCTGTAGGGAATGAGCAGTTCTTC.

A remark on this clonotype: A much larger clonotype is one base distant, so this may be a read error. The chain links TRBV2 to TRBJ2-3, with a tentative D call TRBD2 (5 bases). Germline values: CDR1 SNHLY, CDR2 FYNNEI. The CDR3 sequence is 12 residues long. The V and J ends lost 6 bases and 10 bases respectively, with 14 bases between them. CDR3 coding DNA: TGTGCCAGCAGGGTGGCCCTGGAGGCGCAGTATTTT. Its translation: CASRVALEAQYF.

This clonotype was detected many times. The chain joins TRBV29-1 to TRBJ2-1; 7 nucleotides match TRBD2. The V gene end was trimmed by 7 bases and the J gene end by 5 bases; junction bases not matched to a gene: 11. The CDR3 is 14 amino acids. From germline, CDR1 is SQVTM and CDR2 ANQGSEA. In DNA form, the CDR3 reads TGCAGCGCCTGCCCCGGGACTATAAACAATGAGCAGTTCTTC. Its protein product is CSACPGTINNEQFF.

This chain uses TRBV12-3 or TRBV12-4 with TRBJ2-5; 10 bases are shared with TRBD1. V dropped 5 bases and J dropped 7; count of bases not matched to a gene: 7. The CDR3 runs to 14 residues. CDR3 protein: CASSTRDRGGTQYF. The CDR3 region has the DNA TGTGCCAGCAGTACCCGGGACAGGGGCGGGACCCAGTACTTC.

The rearrangement joins TRBV12-3 or TRBV12-4 to TRBJ2-5; 12 nucleotides align to TRBD2. This CDR3 spans 17 amino acids. Trimming at V came to 2 bases and at J to 2 bases, leaving 6 bases not matched to a gene. The CDR3: CASSLFFLAGGQETQYF. As DNA, the CDR3 is TGTGCCAGCAGTTTATTTTTTCTAGCGGGGGGGCAAGAGACCCAGTACTTC.